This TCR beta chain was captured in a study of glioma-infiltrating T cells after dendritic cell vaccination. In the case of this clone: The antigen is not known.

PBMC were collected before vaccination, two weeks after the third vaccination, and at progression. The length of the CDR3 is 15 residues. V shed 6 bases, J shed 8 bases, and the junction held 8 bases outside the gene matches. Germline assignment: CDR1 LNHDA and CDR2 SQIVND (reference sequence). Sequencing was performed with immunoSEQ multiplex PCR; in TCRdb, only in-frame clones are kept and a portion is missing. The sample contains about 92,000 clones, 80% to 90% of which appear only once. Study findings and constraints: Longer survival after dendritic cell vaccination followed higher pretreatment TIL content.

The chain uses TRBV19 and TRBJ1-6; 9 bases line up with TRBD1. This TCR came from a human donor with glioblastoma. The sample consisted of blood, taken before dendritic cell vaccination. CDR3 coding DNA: TGTGCCAGTAGAACCACAGGGGGCGCGTATTCACCCCTCCACTTT. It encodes CASRTTGGAYSPLHF.